A selection of T cell receptor beta chains follows, all from one sample in a study of blood T cell repertoires in COVID-19. Using immunoSEQ multiplex PCR, the repertoire was profiled, and TCRdb retains in-frame clones only, with some absent. The data hold some 90,000 clones, with approximately 80% observed a single time. The sequencing input was peripheral blood. The receptors derive from a human donor in a cohort sampled during active COVID-19. CDR3s include the opening cysteine and the closing phenylalanine or tryptophan. D genes are given only for firm matches. Clone sizes are given selectively: once, few, many, or a class where the clone is expanded.

size: .
length: 15
V: TRBV27
J: TRBJ2-1
D: .
DNA: TGTGCCAGCAGTTGGCGGCAGGGGGGATACAATGAGCAGTTCTTC
CDR3: CASSWRQGGYNEQFF

size: once
length: 16
V: TRBV5-1
J: TRBJ2-1
D: TRBD2
DNA: TGCGCCAGCAGCTTTAATAGCGGGAGACTATACAATGAGCAGTTCTTC
CDR3: CASSFNSGRLYNEQFF

size: .
length: 17
V: TRBV14
J: TRBJ2-6
D: .
DNA: TGTGCCAGCAGCCAATGGGGTCGGGGCTCTGGGGCCAACGTCCTGACTTTC
CDR3: CASSQWGRGSGANVLTF

size: .
length: 13
V: TRBV19
J: TRBJ1-2
D: .
DNA: TGTGCCAGTAGTATCGGGTTTCGTTATGGCTACACCTTC
CDR3: CASSIGFRYGYTF

size: .
length: 12
V: TRBV7-9
J: TRBJ2-7
D: .
DNA: TGTGCCAGCAGCTCAACAGGGTCTGCCCCGAACTTC
CDR3: CASSSTGSAPNF

size: .
length: 16
V: TRBV5-1
J: TRBJ2-6
D: TRBD1
DNA: TGCGCCAGTTCTTTTCAGGGGGCGTCTGGGGCCAACGTCCTGACTTTC
CDR3: CASSFQGASGANVLTF

size: .
length: 16
V: TRBV4-2
J: TRBJ1-5
D: TRBD1
DNA: TGTGCCAGCAGCCATCTAGACAGGGGAGATAATCAGCCCCAGCATTTT
CDR3: CASSHLDRGDNQPQHF

size: .
length: 15
V: TRBV28
J: TRBJ2-7
D: TRBD2
DNA: TGTGCCAGCAGTTTACCCGGGGGGGGGCTCTACGAGCAGTACTTC
CDR3: CASSLPGGGLYEQYF

size: .
length: 13
V: TRBV7-3
J: TRBJ2-7
D: .
DNA: TGTGCCAGCAGTTGGGCCCGCGGGGACGAGCAGTACTTC
CDR3: CASSWARGDEQYF

size: .
length: 19
V: TRBV6-1
J: TRBJ2-3
D: TRBD2
DNA: TGTGCCAGCAGTGAAGTGGGACTAGCGGGATGGGGGGGCACAGATACGCAGTATTTT
CDR3: CASSEVGLAGWGGTDTQYF

size: .
length: 15
V: TRBV28
J: TRBJ1-6
D: .
DNA: TGTGCCAGCACCCCTTTTCCGGCGGTTAATTCACCCCTCCACTTT
CDR3: CASTPFPAVNSPLHF

size: .
length: 18
V: TRBV10-2
J: TRBJ2-2
D: TRBD2
DNA: TGCGCCAGCAGTGTAAGGGGAAGACTAGCAGTTAACACCGGGGAGCTGTTTTTT
CDR3: CASSVRGRLAVNTGELFF

size: .
length: 15
V: TRBV28
J: TRBJ2-2
D: TRBD2
DNA: TGTGCCAGCAGTTTCGGCGGGAGCTACACCGGGGAGCTGTTTTTT
CDR3: CASSFGGSYTGELFF

size: .
length: 11
V: TRBV3-1/TRBV3-2
J: TRBJ1-1
D: .
DNA: TGTGCCAGCAGCCGGGGGGAAGGGGCTTTCTTT
CDR3: CASSRGEGAFF

size: .
length: 15
V: TRBV30
J: TRBJ1-1
D: TRBD1
DNA: TGTGCCTGGAGCCAACTGGGACAGCCGAACACTGAAGCTTTCTTT
CDR3: CAWSQLGQPNTEAFF

size: .
length: 13
V: TRBV4-1
J: TRBJ1-4
D: .
DNA: TGCGCCAGCAGCCAATTACGAGAAGAAAAACTGTTTTTT
CDR3: CASSQLREEKLFF

size: .
length: 14
V: TRBV5-1
J: TRBJ1-6
D: .
DNA: TGCGCCAGCAGCCAGTGGACAGATAATTCACCCCTCCACTTT
CDR3: CASSQWTDNSPLHF

size: .
length: 13
V: TRBV18
J: TRBJ1-5
D: TRBD1
DNA: TGTGCCAGCTCTGGGACAGCTAATCAGCCCCAGCATTTT
CDR3: CASSGTANQPQHF

size: .
length: 15
V: TRBV18
J: TRBJ1-2
D: .
DNA: TGTGCCAGCTCACCAAACAGGGAAGATGCCTATGGCTACACCTTC
CDR3: CASSPNREDAYGYTF

size: .
length: 13
V: TRBV5-8
J: TRBJ2-7
D: .
DNA: TGTGCCAGCAGCTTGACGGGAACTCCCGAGCAGTACTTC
CDR3: CASSLTGTPEQYF

size: .
length: 14
V: TRBV5-5
J: TRBJ1-6
D: .
DNA: TGTGCCAGCAGCTTGAGACAGTACAATTCACCCCTCCACTTT
CDR3: CASSLRQYNSPLHF

size: .
length: 14
V: TRBV19
J: TRBJ1-1
D: TRBD1
DNA: TGTGCCAGTATTTCGGACAGGTCAACGGGGGAAGCTTTCTTT
CDR3: CASISDRSTGEAFF

size: .
length: 15
V: TRBV7-2
J: TRBJ2-5
D: TRBD1
DNA: TGTGCCAGCAGCTTCGGACAGGACGGCCAAGAGACCCAGTACTTC
CDR3: CASSFGQDGQETQYF

size: .
length: 15
V: TRBV5-1
J: TRBJ2-1
D: TRBD1
DNA: TGCGCCAGCAGCTTGGTAGGGGGCGCCAACAATGAGCAGTTCTTC
CDR3: CASSLVGGANNEQFF